Each of the 21 T cell receptor beta chains below was sequenced from the same sample in a study of naive and memory T cell subsets (dated by TCRdb to the late 2010s). Receptors were amplified or captured by UMI-ligation and nested PCR. TCRdb records Illumina MiSeq as the sequencer. Four rounds of PCR, run with the SP2 primer together with nested alpha and beta constant region primers, were used to amplify the ligated cDNA. In TCRdb, the public reads were trimmed at Q25 with fastp and aligned with MiXCR, with productive beta chains retained. Entries that share a CDR3 protein sequence are merged under the most common genes and DNA. This sample has about 26,000 distinct CDR3 sequences in its table, and 5.2% of those were observed once. Clones ranked in the top ten supply 7.4% of the sample. The study described a robust, sensitive protocol for amplifying, sequencing and analyzing TCRs, using 3' ligation of a UMI-containing oligonucleotide to TCR cDNA.

Sequencing input: blood. Receptors were obtained from an adult in good health.

This clonotype showed up many times. The gene calls are TRBV20-1 and TRBJ2-7; D might be TRBD1 or TRBD2, each matching 5 bases. V was pared by 3 bases and J by 3 bases, with 18 bases between. CDR1 is DFQATT and CDR2 is SNEGSKA in the germline V gene (reference sequence). CDR3 length: 15 amino acids. CDR3 sequence (DNA): TGCAGTGCTAGGGGATTCGGACAAGCGGACTACGAGCAGTACTTC. This codes for CSARGFGQADYEQYF.

This clonotype showed up many times. This rearrangement joins TRBV7-9 to TRBJ1-4; D possibly corresponds to TRBD1 (6 bases). With 0 bases removed from V and 2 bases from J, the gap between germline ends came to 10 bases. The CDR3 runs to 16 residues. The V gene's germline CDR1 is SEHNR and CDR2 FQNEAQ (reference sequence). The CDR3 reads CASSLATGLTNEKLFF. The CDR3 bases are TGTGCCAGCAGCTTAGCAACAGGGTTGACTAATGAAAAACTGTTTTTT.

This clonotype appeared many times. The V gene is TRBV9, the J gene TRBJ2-3; no definite D call. Trimming removed 0 bases from V and 1 base from J, with 9 bases in between. The CDR3 loop spans 15 amino acids. Germline CDR1 and CDR2: SGDLS and YYNGEE. CDR3 sequence: CASSVGTLGTDTQYF. The CDR3, as DNA: TGTGCCAGCAGCGTAGGGACCCTTGGCACAGATACGCAGTATTTT.

This clonotype appeared many times. The chain employs TRBV29-1 and TRBJ2-1; 7 positions agree with TRBD1. Per germline, CDR1 SQVTM and CDR2 ANQGSEA. The V and J ends lost 5 bases and 4 bases, in that order; junction bases with no gene match: 5. The CDR3 covers 13 residues. The CDR3 sequence is CSVPGQLYNEQFF. The CDR3 bases are TGCAGCGTTCCGGGACAGCTATACAATGAGCAGTTCTTC.

At least ten counts were recorded for this clonotype. The CDR3 sequence: CASSFGLSSYEQYF. CDR3 nucleotides: TGTGCCAGCAGTTTCGGGCTTAGCTCCTACGAGCAGTACTTC. The V and J genes are TRBV6-6 and TRBJ2-7; D is uncertain. Trimming left V 4 bases short and J 0 bases short, with 10 bases between. Germline V gene data show CDR1 as MNHNY and CDR2 as SVGAGI (reference sequence). The CDR3 contains 14 residues.

This clonotype is medium-sized in the sample. The chain joins TRBV2 to TRBJ2-1, with 7 bases aligning to TRBD2. Germline V gives CDR1 SNHLY, CDR2 FYNNEI. J lost 5 bases, V lost 11 bases, and 6 bases had no gene match. The CDR3 is made up of 12 amino acids. In nucleotides, the CDR3 is TGTGCCGGACTAACTAGCGACAATGAGCAGTTCTTC. Its translation: CAGLTSDNEQFF. Variable domain in full (rest from reference TRBV2 and TRBJ2-1): EPEVTQTPSHQVTQMGQEVILRCVPISNHLYFYWYRQILGQKVEFLVSFYNNEISEKSEIFDDQFSVERPDGSNFTLKIRSTKLEDSAMYFCAGLTSDNEQFFGPGTRLTVL.

This clonotype has at least ten counts. The V and J genes are TRBV6-5 and TRBJ2-1; D is perhaps TRBD1 or TRBD2 (5 bases each). Germline V gives CDR1 MNHEY, CDR2 SVGAGI. This CDR3 spans 17 amino acids. With 6 bases removed from V and 8 bases from J, the gap between germline ends came to 26 bases. CDR3 nucleotide sequence: TGTGCCAGCAGATCGCAAGGTTTAAGAGCGGAACAGGATGAGCAGTTCTTC. This codes for CASRSQGLRAEQDEQFF.

By its share, this clonotype is medium-sized. The chain employs TRBV7-9 and TRBJ2-1; the D gene is possibly TRBD2 (5 bases). The CDR3 totals 13 residues. Trimming cost V 6 bases and J 3 bases, with 9 bases left between them. Looked up from germline, CDR1 is SEHNR and CDR2 is FQNEAQ (reference sequence). The CDR3 nucleotides are TGTGCCAGCAGTCCCGACTACTACAATGAGCAGTTCTTC. This encodes CASSPDYYNEQFF.

The chain recombines TRBV13 with TRBJ1-1; the D gene is possibly TRBD1 (5 bases). Trimming removed 0 bases from V and 1 base from J, with 15 bases in between. Germline V gene lookup returns CDR1 PRHDT and CDR2 FYEKMQ (reference sequence). The CDR3 runs 17 residues. CDR3 protein: CASSLGRGGGRNTEAFF. CDR3 sequence (DNA): TGTGCCAGCAGCTTAGGCCGGGGGGGAGGACGGAACACTGAAGCTTTCTTT.

This clonotype was detected ten times or more. V usage is TRBV29-1 and J usage is TRBJ1-5; D not resolved. Trimming stripped 4 bases from V and 1 base from J, with 8 bases between. Germline assignment: CDR1 SQVTM and CDR2 ANQGSEA. The CDR3 has 13 amino acids. CDR3 protein: CSVGTSSNQPQHF. CDR3 nucleotide sequence: TGCAGCGTTGGGACGTCGAGCAATCAGCCCCAGCATTTT.

This clonotype was seen only a few times. The chain couples TRBV6-1 to TRBJ1-1; D is ambiguous. The CDR3 length is 15 residues. The germline V gene has CDR1 MNHNS and CDR2 SASEGT. V lost 5 bases, J lost 0 bases, and 13 bases lay in between. The CDR3 region is CASSRLLAVNTEAFF. The CDR3 nucleotides are TGTGCCAGCAGTCGGCTATTAGCTGTGAACACTGAAGCTTTCTTT.

The chain uses TRBV20-1 and TRBJ2-7; 9 bases line up with TRBD2. The germline V gene has CDR1 DFQATT and CDR2 SNEGSKA (reference sequence). The V segment lost 4 bases and the J segment 6 bases; nucleotides outside the gene matches: 7. This CDR3 has 13 amino acids. In nucleotides, the CDR3 is TGCAGTGCTACTGGACTAGCGCGACGCGAGCAGTACTTC. This sequence encodes CSATGLARREQYF.

This clonotype was observed a handful of times. V usage is TRBV5-4 and J usage is TRBJ2-5, with 8 bases identical to TRBD2. The CDR3 is 17 residues long. Per germline, CDR1 SGHNT and CDR2 YYREEE (reference sequence). The V gene end was trimmed by 4 bases and the J gene end by 5 bases; junction bases not matched to a gene: 16. The chain's CDR3 is CASSRRVGGRSGETQYF. CDR3 in DNA: TGTGCCAGCAGCCGGCGGGTGGGCGGGAGGAGCGGTGAGACCCAGTACTTC.

This clonotype appeared many times. The V gene is TRBV12-3 or TRBV12-4, the J gene TRBJ1-1, with TRBD1 as a possible D gene (5 bases). The V and J ends lost 5 bases and 4 bases respectively, with 11 bases between them. This CDR3 is built from 13 residues. CDR3 protein: CASSLLRGTEAFF. CDR3 nucleotides: TGTGCCAGCAGTCTTCTTAGGGGCACTGAAGCTTTCTTT.

V gene TRBV30 combines with J gene TRBJ2-1; no clear D. The ends were cut back, 0 bases at V and 10 bases at J, with 16 bases in the middle. The CDR3 spans 14 residues. CDR1 is GTSNPN, CDR2 SVGIG, per germline (reference sequence). The CDR3: CAWSVPGSLREQFF. The CDR3 region has the DNA TGTGCCTGGAGTGTACCCGGGTCCTTAAGGGAGCAGTTCTTC.

This clonotype was observed at least ten times. The rearrangement joins TRBV20-1 to TRBJ2-7; 8 nucleotides align to TRBD1. This CDR3 has 15 amino acids. The ends lost 4 bases at V and 5 bases at J; junction bases unmatched: 13. Germline-derived CDR1 and CDR2 are DFQATT and SNEGSKA (reference sequence). In DNA form, the CDR3 reads TGCAGTGCTACGATCCCGGGACAGGACAGGAACGAGCAGTACTTC. As protein: CSATIPGQDRNEQYF.

This clonotype was seen many times. CDR3 residues: CAISVQDQGGYTF. The CDR3 coding sequence is TGTGCCATCAGTGTACAGGACCAGGGTGGCTACACCTTC. The genes are TRBV10-3 and TRBJ1-2, with D possibly matching TRBD1 (5 bases). V was shortened by 4 bases and J by 7 bases, with 13 bases between the two germline ends. CDR1 is ENHRY, CDR2 SYGVKD, per germline. This CDR3 is built from 13 residues.

By sample share, this clonotype is medium-sized. The V call is TRBV6-5, the J call TRBJ2-7, with 9 bases lining up with TRBD2. Trimming cost V 6 bases and J 0 bases; bases outside gene matches: 9. The CDR3 contains 16 residues. Germline CDR1 reads MNHEY; CDR2 reads SVGAGI. CDR3 nucleotides: TGTGCCAGCAGACCACCAGGACTAGCGTTCTCCTACGAGCAGTACTTC. Translating gives CASRPPGLAFSYEQYF.

This clonotype was detected ten times or more. This rearrangement joins TRBV20-1 to TRBJ2-7, with D perhaps TRBD2 (6 bases). Trimming pared 6 bases from V and 4 bases from J, leaving 7 bases between. In germline, CDR1 is DFQATT, CDR2 SNEGSKA (reference sequence). The CDR3 is made up of 10 amino acids. In nucleotides, the CDR3 is TGCAGTGCCGCGGGGTACGAGCAGTACTTC. This translates into CSAAGYEQYF.

The rearrangement uses TRBV28 and TRBJ2-1; 9 positions agree with TRBD2. J was trimmed by 0 bases and V by 0 bases; bases with no gene match: 0. CDR1 is MDHEN and CDR2 is SYDVKM in the germline V gene. The CDR3 runs to 16 residues. The CDR3 DNA follows: TGTGCCAGCAGTTTATGGCGGGAGGGCTCCTACAATGAGCAGTTCTTC. As protein: CASSLWREGSYNEQFF.

Many counts were recorded for this clonotype. CDR3 nucleotide sequence: TGCAGCGTTGAAGCCGAGAACTACAATGAGCAGTTCTTC. It codes for CSVEAENYNEQFF. This rearrangement joins TRBV29-1 to TRBJ2-1; D is ambiguous. CDR1 and CDR2 from the germline V gene are SQVTM and ANQGSEA. The CDR3 loop spans 13 amino acids. Trimming shortened V by 1 base and J by 3 bases, and 7 bases separated the two germline ends.